Each of the 5 T cell receptor beta chains below was sequenced from the same sample in a study of graft-versus-host responses after intestinal transplantation. Profiled with immunoSEQ multiplex PCR; TCRdb holds only in-frame clones, not every one. The sample has 100,000 or so clones, 90% to 95% seen once. Their recognized antigens are unknown. The sample in question was unstimulated CD8+ T cells sorted from spleen or lymph node cells, obtained before intestinal transplant. These TCRs come from a human donor who received an intestinal transplant.

The gene calls are TRBV11-2 and TRBJ1-4; D remains ambiguous. This CDR3 is built from 15 residues. Germline CDR1 is SGHAT and CDR2 is FQNNGV. V lost 5 bases and J 5 bases, leaving 15 bases between the germline ends. The CDR3 nucleotides read TGTGCCAGCAGCCCATACTACGGTGGCAATGAAAAACTGTTTTTT. Protein product: CASSPYYGGNEKLFF.

The V and J genes are TRBV19 and TRBJ2-1, with TRBD1 matching 8 bases. Germline V lookup: CDR1 LNHDA, CDR2 SQIVND (reference sequence). Unmatched junction bases numbered 13, after V lost 10 bases and J lost 8 bases. This CDR3 comprises 14 residues. As DNA, the CDR3 is TGTGCCACCCTTGGGCGGGACAGGAGGGATGAGCAGTTCTTC. This gives the protein CATLGRDRRDEQFF.

This chain uses TRBV7-9 with TRBJ1-2, with D perhaps TRBD1 (5 bases). V was pared by 6 bases and J by 3 bases, with 20 bases between. Looked up from germline, CDR1 is SEHNR and CDR2 is FQNEAQ (reference sequence). The CDR3 runs 16 residues. CDR3 nucleotide sequence: TGTGCCAGCAGATTTGCAGGAGGGGAAGTCGACTATGGCTACACCTTC. This encodes CASRFAGGEVDYGYTF.

This chain links TRBV21-1 with TRBJ2-5; the tabulated D call, TRBD2, remains unverified against the DNA. TRBV21-1 is reported as a pseudogene. The CDR3 length is 13 residues. This CDR3 reads CASSKGGQETQYF. The CDR3 DNA sequence: TGTGCCAGCAGCAAGGGGGGGCAAGAGACCCAGTACTTC.

The V and J genes are TRBV20-1 and TRBJ1-1; the D is unclear. CDR3 size: 11 residues. The germline V gene has CDR1 DFQATT and CDR2 SNEGSKA (reference sequence). Trimming pared 1 base from V and 7 bases from J, leaving 7 bases between. The CDR3 region is CSARVVSEAFF. The CDR3, as DNA: TGCAGTGCTAGAGTAGTAAGTGAAGCTTTCTTT.